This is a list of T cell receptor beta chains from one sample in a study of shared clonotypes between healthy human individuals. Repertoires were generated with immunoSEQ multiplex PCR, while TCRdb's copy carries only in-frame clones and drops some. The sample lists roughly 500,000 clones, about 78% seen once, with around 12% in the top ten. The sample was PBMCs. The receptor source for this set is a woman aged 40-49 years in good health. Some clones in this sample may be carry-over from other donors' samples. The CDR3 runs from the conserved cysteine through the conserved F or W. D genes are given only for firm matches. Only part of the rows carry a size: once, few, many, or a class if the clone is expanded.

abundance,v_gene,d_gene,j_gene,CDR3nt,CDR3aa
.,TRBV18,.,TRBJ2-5,TGTGCCAGCTCACCAAACCCCCAAGAGACCCAGTACTTC,CASSPNPQETQYF
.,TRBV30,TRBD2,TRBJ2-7,TGTGCCTGGAGTCGTAGCGGGATCTACGAGCAGTACTTC,CAWSRSGIYEQYF
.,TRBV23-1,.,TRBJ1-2,TGCGCCAGCAGTCAGAATTTTGGGTATGGCTACACCTTC,CASSQNFGYGYTF
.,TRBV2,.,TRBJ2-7,TGTGCCGGCCGTGTGGGTCTTTACGTCGAGCAGTACTTC,CAGRVGLYVEQYF
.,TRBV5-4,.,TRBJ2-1,TGTGCCAGCAGCTTGTTTGGTAGCGTGCTCTCCCAGTTCTTC,CASSLFGSVLSQFF
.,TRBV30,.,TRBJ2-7,TGTGCCCGGAGTTGGACCCCGGGGGTCTACGAGCAGTACTTC,CARSWTPGVYEQYF
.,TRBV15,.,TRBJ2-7,TGTGCCACCAGCAAAGGGGTCTCCTACGAGCAGTACTTC,CATSKGVSYEQYF
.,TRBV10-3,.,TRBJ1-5,TGTGCCATCAGTGAGGTGGGGGGTAATCAGCCCCAGCATTTT,CAISEVGGNQPQHF
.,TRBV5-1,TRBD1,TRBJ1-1,TGCGCCAGCAGCGAAGGGACAGCTGGAGAAGCTTTCTTT,CASSEGTAGEAFF
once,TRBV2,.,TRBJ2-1,TGTGCCAGCTTTCACGCGGGGTACAATGAGCAGTTCTTC,CASFHAGYNEQFF
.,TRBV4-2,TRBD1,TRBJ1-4,TGTGCCAGCAGCTTCGGGACAGGGGGCGCCTCAAGCACTAATGAAAAACTGTTTTTT,CASSFGTGGASSTNEKLFF
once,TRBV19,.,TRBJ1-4,TGTGCCAGTAGTATACGGCAGGGCGGTAGGACTAATGAAAAACTGTTTTTT,CASSIRQGGRTNEKLFF
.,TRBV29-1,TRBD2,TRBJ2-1,TGCAGCCTGAGGCCTAGCGGGAGGTTGGATGAGCAGTTCTTC,CSLRPSGRLDEQFF
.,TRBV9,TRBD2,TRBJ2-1,TGTGCCAGCAGCGTAACACTAGCGCCTTACAATGAGCAGTTCTTC,CASSVTLAPYNEQFF
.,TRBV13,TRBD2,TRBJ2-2,TGTGCCAGCAGTCAACTTAGCGGGAGGGCACACACCGGGGAGCTGTTTTTT,CASSQLSGRAHTGELFF
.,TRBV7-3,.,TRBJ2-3,TGTGCCAGCAGCCAGATTGGGGGCACAGATACGCAGTATTTT,CASSQIGGTDTQYF
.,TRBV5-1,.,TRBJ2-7,TGCGCCAGCAGCTCAACACTAGCCACGGACGAGCAGTACTTC,CASSSTLATDEQYF
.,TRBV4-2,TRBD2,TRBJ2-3,TGTGCCAGCAGCCCATCGGGGCTAGCGGACAGCACAGATACGCAGTATTTT,CASSPSGLADSTDTQYF
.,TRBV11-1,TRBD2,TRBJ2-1,TGTGCCAGCAGCTTAGCGACCGGGACTAGCGGGAGGACCTACAATGAGCAGTTCTTC,CASSLATGTSGRTYNEQFF
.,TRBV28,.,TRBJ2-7,TGTGCCAGCAGTTCGACTCCGGTGGCTTACGAGCAGTACTTC,CASSSTPVAYEQYF
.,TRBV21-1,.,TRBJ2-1,TGTGCCAGCAGCAAAGAAGGGGGAGAGTATACCTACAATGAGCAGTTCTTC,CASSKEGGEYTYNEQFF
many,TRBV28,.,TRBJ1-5,TGTGCCAGCAGCCCAGGGGCCAATCAGCCCCAGCATTTT,CASSPGANQPQHF
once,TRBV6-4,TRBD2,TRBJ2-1,TGTGCCAGCAGTGTACTAGCGGGAGTCAATGAGCAGTTCTTC,CASSVLAGVNEQFF
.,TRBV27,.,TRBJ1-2,TGTGCCAGCAGTTTCGGGGGCGCCAGCTATGGCTACACCTTC,CASSFGGASYGYTF
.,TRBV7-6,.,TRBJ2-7,TGTGCCAGCAGCTTAGGCTGGGCTACGGGGGAGCAGTACTTC,CASSLGWATGEQYF
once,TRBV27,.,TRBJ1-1,TGTGCCAGCAGTCTGCAGAGCATGAACACTGAAGCTTTCTTT,CASSLQSMNTEAFF
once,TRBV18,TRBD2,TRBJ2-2,TGTGCCAGCTCATTCCGACTAGCGGAGGAAGAGAACACCGGGGAGCTGTTTTTT,CASSFRLAEEENTGELFF
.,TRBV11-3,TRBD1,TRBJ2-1,TGTGCCAGCAGCTTCCGGGACAGCTCCTACAATGAGCAGTTCTTC,CASSFRDSSYNEQFF
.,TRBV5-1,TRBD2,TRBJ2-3,TGCGCCAGCAGCTTAAAACTAGCGGGAGGGGATACGCAGTATTTT,CASSLKLAGGDTQYF
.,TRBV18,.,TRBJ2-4,TGTGCCAGCTCACCACCCCGGGGCCAAGCCAAAAACATTCAGTACTTC,CASSPPRGQAKNIQYF
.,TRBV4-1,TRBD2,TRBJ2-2,TGCGCCAGCAGCCAAGATCGGGGCGAGGGACTAGGTGTCGGGGAGCTGTTTTTT,CASSQDRGEGLGVGELFF
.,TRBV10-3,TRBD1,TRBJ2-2,TGTGCCATCAGACCCGGGACAGGGGGGGCCGGGGAGCTGTTTTTT,CAIRPGTGGAGELFF
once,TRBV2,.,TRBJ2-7,TGTGCCAGCAGTGATTTTGTTCAGGGCCGCTACGAGCAGTACTTC,CASSDFVQGRYEQYF
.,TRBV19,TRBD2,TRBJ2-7,TGTGCCAGTAGTCCCGCGCGGGAGGGCTACGAGCAGTACTTC,CASSPAREGYEQYF
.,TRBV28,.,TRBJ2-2,TGTGCCAGCAGTTTAATCGGACCTTACTCCGGGGAGCTGTTTTTT,CASSLIGPYSGELFF
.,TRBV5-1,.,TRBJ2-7,TGCGCCAGCAGCGCGGGACCCCAAAGCTACGAGCAGTACTTC,CASSAGPQSYEQYF
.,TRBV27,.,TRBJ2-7,TGTGCCAGCAGTTTATCGATTCCCTACGAGCAGTACTTC,CASSLSIPYEQYF
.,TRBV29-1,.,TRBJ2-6,TGCAGCGTCGCTAGGGACACCGACTCTGGGGCCAACGTCCTGACTTTC,CSVARDTDSGANVLTF
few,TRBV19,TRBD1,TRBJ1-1,TGTGCCAGTAGTACCCTACAGGGGGCGCAAGACACTGAAGCTTTCTTT,CASSTLQGAQDTEAFF
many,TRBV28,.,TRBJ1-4,TGTGCCAGCAGTTCCCCGACAGGTGCAAATGAAAAACTGTTTTTT,CASSSPTGANEKLFF
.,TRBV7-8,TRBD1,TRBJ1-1,TGTGCCAGCAGCTATTCCAGGGGGGGGAACACTGAAGCTTTCTTT,CASSYSRGGNTEAFF
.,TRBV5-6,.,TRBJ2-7,TGTGCCAGCAGCAAACAAAGTACTGATTGGGGTTCTCCTACCTACGAGCAGTACTTC,CASSKQSTDWGSPTYEQYF
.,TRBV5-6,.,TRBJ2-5,TGTGCCAGCAGCCCGGTCGGACAAGAGACCCAGTACTTC,CASSPVGQETQYF
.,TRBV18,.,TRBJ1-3,TGTGCCAGCTCAACGACTGCCCTTGGAAACACCATATATTTT,CASSTTALGNTIYF
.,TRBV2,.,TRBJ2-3,TGTGCCAGCAGTGAGGGCGGTACAGATACGCAGTATTTT,CASSEGGTDTQYF
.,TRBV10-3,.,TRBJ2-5,TGTGCCACCACGGACCCACAGTACGGTCAAGAGACCCAGTACTTC,CATTDPQYGQETQYF
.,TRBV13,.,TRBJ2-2,TGTGCCAGCAGCTTAGACCTAGGGAACACCGGGGAGCTGTTTTTT,CASSLDLGNTGELFF
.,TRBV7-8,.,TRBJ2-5,TGTGCCAGCAGCCCCCGACGGACCCAAGAGACCCAGTACTTC,CASSPRRTQETQYF
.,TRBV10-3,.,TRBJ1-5,TGTGCCATCAGTGAGTCGCCAGGGATGGTCCAGCCCCAGCATTTT,CAISESPGMVQPQHF
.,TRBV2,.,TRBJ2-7,TGTGCCAGCATCTCGACTAGGGACGAGCAGTACTTC,CASISTRDEQYF
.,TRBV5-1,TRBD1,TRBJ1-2,TGCGCCAGCAGCTTGACCGGGACAGACTATGGCTACACCTTC,CASSLTGTDYGYTF
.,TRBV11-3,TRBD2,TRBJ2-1,TGTGCCAGCAGCATCGGACTAGCCAATGAGCAGTTCTTC,CASSIGLANEQFF
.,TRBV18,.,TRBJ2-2,TGTGCCAGCTCACCTGGGACTGTCGCCACGAACACCGGGGAGCTGTTTTTT,CASSPGTVATNTGELFF
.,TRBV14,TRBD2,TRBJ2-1,TGTGCCAGCAGCCAAGCCGGGACTAGCGGCAACTACAATGAGCAGTTCTTC,CASSQAGTSGNYNEQFF
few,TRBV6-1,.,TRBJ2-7,TGTGCCAGCAGTTCCACACCGGCGGAGGGCAGCGAGCAGTACTTC,CASSSTPAEGSEQYF